This is a list of T cell receptor beta chains from one sample in a study of CD8 T cells in ankylosing spondylitis. MiXCR, applied by TCRdb to the 5' RACE reads, yields one record per CDR3 protein. This table has some 240,000 distinct CDR3 sequences, around 7.8% appearing once. Sequencing was carried out using blood, either unsorted or a sorted T cell fraction (not recorded which). These receptors were collected from a male donor with ankylosing spondylitis or in good health (not recorded which). CDR3s include the opening cysteine and the closing phenylalanine or tryptophan. The D gene is left open where the match is weak. Size is stated for part of the rows, as once, few or many counts, or as a class when the clone is expanded.

V: TRBV11-2
D: TRBD1
size: .
J: TRBJ1-4
DNA: TGTGCCAGCAGCTTCATAGGGGGCGCAATGGATGAAAAACTGTTTTTT
CDR3: CASSFIGGAMDEKLFF

V: TRBV5-1
D: TRBD1
size: many
J: TRBJ1-4
DNA: TGCGCCAGCAGACGACAGGGGGCGGCTAATGAAAAACTGTTTTTT
CDR3: CASRRQGAANEKLFF

V: TRBV12-3/TRBV12-4
D: .
size: many
J: TRBJ1-5
DNA: TGTGCCAGCAGCTTAGGGGGTCAGCCCCAGCATTTT
CDR3: CASSLGGQPQHF

V: TRBV12-3/TRBV12-4
D: .
size: many
J: TRBJ1-3
DNA: TGTGCCAGCAGTCCCGGACAGTCCTCTGGAAACACCATATATTTT
CDR3: CASSPGQSSGNTIYF

V: TRBV5-1
D: TRBD1
size: many
J: TRBJ2-5
DNA: TGCGCCAGCAGCCTAGACAGGGGAAGCGAGACCCAGTACTTC
CDR3: CASSLDRGSETQYF

V: TRBV5-1
D: .
size: many
J: TRBJ2-7
DNA: TGCGCCAGCAGCTTGGGAGCAGGGGAGTTCTACGAGCAGTACTTC
CDR3: CASSLGAGEFYEQYF

V: TRBV4-2
D: TRBD2
size: many
J: TRBJ2-7
DNA: TGTGCCAGCAGCCAAGAGTTAGCGGGGGCTAGCTCCTACGAGCAGTACTTC
CDR3: CASSQELAGASSYEQYF

V: TRBV20-1
D: TRBD2
size: many
J: TRBJ2-3
DNA: TGCAGTGCTAGAGTAAGCGGGGGGGCGGCGAGTACGCAGTATTTT
CDR3: CSARVSGGAASTQYF

V: TRBV21-1
D: .
size: many
J: TRBJ1-1
DNA: TGTGCCAGCAGCAAAGAGGTCCTCCCCTTGACTGAAGCTTTCTTT
CDR3: CASSKEVLPLTEAFF

V: TRBV12-3/TRBV12-4
D: TRBD1
size: many
J: TRBJ1-5
DNA: TGTGCCAGCAGCCTACTTGGACAGGGGGATCAGCCCCAGCATTTT
CDR3: CASSLLGQGDQPQHF

V: TRBV5-1
D: TRBD1
size: many
J: TRBJ1-3
DNA: TGCGCCAGCAGCTTGGCCGGGGGGACAGTTGGAAACACCATATATTTT
CDR3: CASSLAGGTVGNTIYF

V: TRBV7-2
D: .
size: .
J: TRBJ1-5
DNA: TGTGCCAGCAGCCCAGACGGGCTCTCCCGCGGCCATCAGCCCCAGCATTTT
CDR3: CASSPDGLSRGHQPQHF

V: TRBV2
D: .
size: .
J: TRBJ1-6
DNA: TGTGCCAGCAGTCCGGGTCCCGGGAATTCACCCCTCCACTTT
CDR3: CASSPGPGNSPLHF

V: TRBV20-1
D: .
size: many
J: TRBJ1-1
DNA: TGCAGTGCTAGAGATTTGGGGGTTAACACTGAAGCTTTCTTT
CDR3: CSARDLGVNTEAFF

V: TRBV5-1
D: .
size: many
J: TRBJ2-3
DNA: TGCGCCAGCAGCTTGGTGGGGGAAGATACGCAGTATTTT
CDR3: CASSLVGEDTQYF

V: TRBV7-8
D: .
size: many
J: TRBJ2-3
DNA: TGTGCCAGCAGCTTATATCGGGTCAGGCAGAGCACAGATACGCAGTATTTT
CDR3: CASSLYRVRQSTDTQYF

V: TRBV7-2
D: .
size: many
J: TRBJ1-5
DNA: TGTGCCAGCAGCTTAAGTGAGATTAGCAATCAGCCCCAGCATTTT
CDR3: CASSLSEISNQPQHF